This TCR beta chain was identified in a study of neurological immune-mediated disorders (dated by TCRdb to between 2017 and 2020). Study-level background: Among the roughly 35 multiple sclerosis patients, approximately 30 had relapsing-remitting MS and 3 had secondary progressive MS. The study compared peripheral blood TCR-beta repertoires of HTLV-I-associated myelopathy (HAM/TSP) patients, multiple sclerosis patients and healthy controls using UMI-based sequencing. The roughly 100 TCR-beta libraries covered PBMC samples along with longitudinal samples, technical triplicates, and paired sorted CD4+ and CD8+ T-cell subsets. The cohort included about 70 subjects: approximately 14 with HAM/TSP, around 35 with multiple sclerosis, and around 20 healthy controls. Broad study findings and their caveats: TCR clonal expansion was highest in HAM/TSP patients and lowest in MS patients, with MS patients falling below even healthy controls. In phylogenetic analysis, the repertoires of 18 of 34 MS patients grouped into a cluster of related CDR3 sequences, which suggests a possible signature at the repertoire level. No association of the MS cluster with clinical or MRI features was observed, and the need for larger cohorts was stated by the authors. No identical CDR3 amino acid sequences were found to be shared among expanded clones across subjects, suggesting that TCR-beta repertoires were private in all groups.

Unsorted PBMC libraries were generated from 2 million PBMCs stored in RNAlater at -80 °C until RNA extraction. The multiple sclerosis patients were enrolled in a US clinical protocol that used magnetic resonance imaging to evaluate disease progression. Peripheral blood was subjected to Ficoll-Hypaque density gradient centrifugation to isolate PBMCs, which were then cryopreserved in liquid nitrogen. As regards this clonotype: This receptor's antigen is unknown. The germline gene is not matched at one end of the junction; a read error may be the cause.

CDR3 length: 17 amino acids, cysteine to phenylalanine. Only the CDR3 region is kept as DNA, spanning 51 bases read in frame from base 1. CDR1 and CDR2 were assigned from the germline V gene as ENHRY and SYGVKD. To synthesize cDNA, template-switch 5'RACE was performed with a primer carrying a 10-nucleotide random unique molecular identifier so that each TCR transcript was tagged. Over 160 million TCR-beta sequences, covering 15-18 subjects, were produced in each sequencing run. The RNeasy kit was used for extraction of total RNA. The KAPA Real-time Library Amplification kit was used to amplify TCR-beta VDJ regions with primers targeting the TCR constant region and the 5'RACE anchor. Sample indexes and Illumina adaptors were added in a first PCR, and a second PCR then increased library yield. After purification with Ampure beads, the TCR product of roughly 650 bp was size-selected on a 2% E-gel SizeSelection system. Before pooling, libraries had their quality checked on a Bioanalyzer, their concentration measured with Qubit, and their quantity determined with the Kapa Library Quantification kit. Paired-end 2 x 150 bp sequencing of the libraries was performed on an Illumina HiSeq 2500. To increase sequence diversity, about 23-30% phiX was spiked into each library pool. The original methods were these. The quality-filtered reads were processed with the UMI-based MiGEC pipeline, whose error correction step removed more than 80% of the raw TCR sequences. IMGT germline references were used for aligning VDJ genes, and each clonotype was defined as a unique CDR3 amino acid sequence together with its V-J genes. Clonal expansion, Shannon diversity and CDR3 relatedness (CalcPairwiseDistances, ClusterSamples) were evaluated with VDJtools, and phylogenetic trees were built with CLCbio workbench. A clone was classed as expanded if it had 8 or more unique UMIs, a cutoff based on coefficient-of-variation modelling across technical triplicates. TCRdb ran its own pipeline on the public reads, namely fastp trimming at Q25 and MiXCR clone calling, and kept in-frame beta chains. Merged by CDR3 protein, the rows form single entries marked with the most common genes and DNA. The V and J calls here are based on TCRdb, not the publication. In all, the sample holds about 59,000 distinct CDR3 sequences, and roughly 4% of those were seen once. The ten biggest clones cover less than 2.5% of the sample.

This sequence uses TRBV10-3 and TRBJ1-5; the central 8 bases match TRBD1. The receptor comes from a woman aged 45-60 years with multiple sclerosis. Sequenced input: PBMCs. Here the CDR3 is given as CAISDPFSQGANQPQNF. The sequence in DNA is TGTGCCATCAGTGATCCCTTTTCTCAGGGGGCAAATCAGCCCCAGAATTTT.